The 17 T cell receptor beta chains in this list originate from one sample, sequenced in a study of shared clonotypes between healthy human individuals. The protocol was immunoSEQ multiplex PCR, while the TCRdb copy is restricted to in-frame clones and leaves out a portion. The sample yields roughly 2.1 million clones, approximately 94% seen once. Naive-designated CD8 cells lacked CD45RO, were positively enriched for CCR7, and omitted terminally differentiated effector memory CD45RA+ cells. The sample was naive CD8+ T cells from PBMCs. These receptors were collected from a man between 18 and 29 years old in good health. Some clones in this sample may be carry-over from other donors' samples.

This chain joins TRBV5-8 and TRBJ1-4, with D possibly matching TRBD1 (6 bases). Between the trimmed V and J ends, which lost 4 bases and 0 bases, there was a span of 13 bases. This CDR3 contains 16 residues. Germline V lookup: CDR1 SGHTS, CDR2 YDEGEE. The CDR3 nucleotides read TGTGCCAGCAGCCGACGGACAGCCCCAACTAATGAAAAACTGTTTTTT. This gives the protein CASSRRTAPTNEKLFF.

The V gene is TRBV10-3, the J gene TRBJ1-2; 12 bases map to TRBD1. The CDR3 contains 15 residues. V lost 4 bases to trimming and J lost 4 bases; unmatched junction nucleotides: 4. Germline V gene lookup returns CDR1 ENHRY and CDR2 SYGVKD. This chain's CDR3 is CAISGGTGGSYGYTF. CDR3 DNA: TGTGCCATCAGTGGAGGGACAGGGGGCTCCTATGGCTACACCTTC.

The rearrangement joins TRBV10-2 to TRBJ1-1, with TRBD1 matching over 7 bases. The CDR3 covers 14 residues. Losses at the gene ends were 6 bases for V and 5 bases for J; bases not matched to a gene: 9. Germline V gene sequence: CDR1 WSHSY, CDR2 SAAADI. CDR3 nucleotides: TGCGCCAGCAGCCAGGACAGGTCGGGGACTGAAGCTTTCTTT. It translates to CASSQDRSGTEAFF.

The chain links TRBV13 to TRBJ2-3; 11 positions agree with TRBD2. V lost 5 bases, J lost 2 bases, and 3 bases stayed unmatched. The CDR3 runs to 15 residues. From germline, CDR1 is PRHDT and CDR2 FYEKMQ (reference sequence). In nucleotides, the CDR3 is TGTGCCAGCAGCCAACTAGCGGGAGCCACAGATACGCAGTATTTT. Its translation: CASSQLAGATDTQYF.

A single count supports this clone. In nucleotides, the CDR3 is TGTGCCAGCAGCTTAGGGTGGCTAGCGGGAGCCACCGGGGAGCTGTTTTTT. It translates to CASSLGWLAGATGELFF. The V call is TRBV7-9, the J call TRBJ2-2, with 10 bases aligning to TRBD2. This CDR3 has 17 amino acids. Germline CDR1 reads SEHNR; CDR2 reads FQNEAQ (reference sequence). V gave up 1 base and J gave up 4 bases; unmatched junction bases: 6. The whole variable domain, filled in from reference TRBV7-9 and TRBJ2-2, reads DTGVSQNPRHKITKRGQNVTFRCDPISEHNRLYWYRQTLGQGPEFLTYFQNEAQLEKSRLLSDRFSAERPKGSFSTLEIQRTEQGDSAMYLCASSLGWLAGATGELFFGEGSRLTVL.

This chain joins TRBV11-2 and TRBJ2-7; a weak D match, TRBD1 (5 bases). The CDR3 totals 12 residues. Germline-derived CDR1 and CDR2 are SGHAT and FQNNGV. V gave up 9 bases and J gave up 2 bases, with 11 bases separating them. The CDR3 coding sequence is TGTGCCAGTGACCAGGGTCCCTACGAGCAGTACTTC. Its translation: CASDQGPYEQYF.

In its sample, this clone was seen once. CDR3 amino acids: CASSWSSGLISYEQYF. DNA of the CDR3: TGTGCCAGCAGCTGGAGTTCGGGACTCATCTCCTACGAGCAGTACTTC. V is TRBV5-6 and J is TRBJ2-7; D might be TRBD2 (6 bases). The CDR3 sequence is 16 residues long. Trimming took 3 bases from V and 0 from J, leaving 16 bases between them. CDR1 and CDR2 from the germline V gene are SGHDT and YYEEEE.

The chain employs TRBV27 and TRBJ1-2; the D is unclear. V was clipped by 2 bases and J by 5 bases, with 15 bases between them. The CDR3 runs to 15 residues. Germline values: CDR1 MNHEY, CDR2 SMNVEV (reference sequence). The DNA of the CDR3 is TGTGCCAGCAGTTTAGCCTCCGAGCACCTTTATGGCTACACCTTC. Residues: CASSLASEHLYGYTF.

J is TRBJ2-7 and V is TRBV29-1; D tentatively reads TRBD1 or TRBD2 (5 bases each). The CDR3 has 13 residues. Germline V gene sequence: CDR1 SQVTM, CDR2 ANQGSEA. The V gene lost 6 bases and the J gene lost 0 bases, with 12 bases spanning the gap. The CDR3 here is CSVYGTGSYEQYF. CDR3 sequence (DNA): TGCAGCGTCTACGGGACGGGCTCCTACGAGCAGTACTTC.

Here the CDR3 reads CASSLTPGQGGMNTEAFF. CDR3 DNA: TGCGCCAGCAGCTTGACTCCGGGACAGGGCGGCATGAACACTGAAGCTTTCTTT. This chain uses TRBV5-1 with TRBJ1-1; 9 bases fit TRBD1. Germline V gene data show CDR1 as SGHRS and CDR2 as YFSETQ. This CDR3 has 18 residues. Trimming removed 1 base from V and 0 bases from J; junction bases left unmatched: 10.

The V gene is TRBV2, the J gene TRBJ2-2; 7 positions match TRBD1. CDR3 size: 16 residues. J lost 3 bases, V lost 6 bases, and 10 bases had no gene match. CDR1 is SNHLY and CDR2 is FYNNEI in the germline V gene. This chain's CDR3 is CASRPTDRVDTGELFF. CDR3 sequence (DNA): TGTGCCAGCAGACCCACAGACAGGGTGGACACCGGGGAGCTGTTTTTT.

V and J are TRBV7-8 and TRBJ2-1; D assignment may be TRBD1 or TRBD2 (5 bases each). Germline V CDR1 and CDR2: SGHVS, FQNEAQ. Trimming removed 0 bases at V and 8 bases at J, with 8 bases between. The CDR3 is made up of 13 amino acids. DNA of the CDR3: TGTGCCAGCAGCTTAGCTGGGGGTTATGAGCAGTTCTTC. This sequence encodes CASSLAGGYEQFF.

V usage is TRBV5-1 and J usage is TRBJ2-1; TRBD2 aligns across 13 bases. Germline V gene data show CDR1 as SGHRS and CDR2 as YFSETQ. V gave up 4 bases and J gave up 9 bases; unmatched junction bases: 13. There are 17 residues in the CDR3. CDR3 in DNA: TGCGCCAGCAGCCCAGGACTAGCGGGAGTGACCCACGTTGAGCAGTTCTTC. Translation gives CASSPGLAGVTHVEQFF.

V gene TRBV7-9 combines with J gene TRBJ2-3; TRBD2 is a possible D gene (6 bases). Germline CDR1 and CDR2: SEHNR and FQNEAQ (reference sequence). V was cut by 5 bases and J by 1 base, with 13 bases left in between. The CDR3 has 15 residues. CDR3 amino acids: CASSPASGGTDTQYF. For the CDR3, the DNA is TGTGCCAGCAGCCCGGCGTCGGGAGGCACAGATACGCAGTATTTT. Based on the CDR3 plus reference TRBV7-9 and TRBJ2-3, the full variable domain is DTGVSQNPRHKITKRGQNVTFRCDPISEHNRLYWYRQTLGQGPEFLTYFQNEAQLEKSRLLSDRFSAERPKGSFSTLEIQRTEQGDSAMYLCASSPASGGTDTQYFGPGTRLTVL.

In this sample, this clone turned up once. The chain links TRBV10-1 to TRBJ2-1, with D uncertain. The V end was cut by 2 bases, the J end by 0 bases, with 20 bases between. Germline V gives CDR1 WNHNN, CDR2 SYGVQD (reference sequence). CDR3 size: 19 residues. The CDR3 nucleotides read TGCGCCAGCAGTGAGGTCGGGTTTGGGGATACTTTCTCCTACAATGAGCAGTTCTTC. It specifies CASSEVGFGDTFSYNEQFF.

The V and J genes are TRBV19 and TRBJ2-1; TRBD1 matches 10 bases. Germline V CDR1 and CDR2: LNHDA, SQIVND (reference sequence). The CDR3 is 15 residues long. V lost 3 bases and J lost 4; bases outside the gene matches: 3. The DNA of the CDR3 is TGTGCCAGTAGTATCGGGACAGGGGAATACAATGAGCAGTTCTTC. Its translation is CASSIGTGEYNEQFF.

The chain couples TRBV18 to TRBJ2-1, with 8 bases matching TRBD1. J was trimmed by 4 bases and V by 2 bases; bases with no gene match: 7. The CDR3 has 16 amino acids. Per the germline V gene, CDR1 is KGHSH and CDR2 is LQKENI. The CDR3, as DNA: TGTGCCAGCTCACCAGCTCTCAGGGGGCGATACAATGAGCAGTTCTTC. Its translation is CASSPALRGRYNEQFF. Combining the CDR3 with reference TRBV18 and TRBJ2-1 gives the whole variable domain NAGVMQNPRHLVRRRGQEARLRCSPMKGHSHVYWYRQLPEEGLKFMVYLQKENIIDESGMPKERFSAEFPKEGPSILRIQQVVRGDSAAYFCASSPALRGRYNEQFFGPGTRLTVL.